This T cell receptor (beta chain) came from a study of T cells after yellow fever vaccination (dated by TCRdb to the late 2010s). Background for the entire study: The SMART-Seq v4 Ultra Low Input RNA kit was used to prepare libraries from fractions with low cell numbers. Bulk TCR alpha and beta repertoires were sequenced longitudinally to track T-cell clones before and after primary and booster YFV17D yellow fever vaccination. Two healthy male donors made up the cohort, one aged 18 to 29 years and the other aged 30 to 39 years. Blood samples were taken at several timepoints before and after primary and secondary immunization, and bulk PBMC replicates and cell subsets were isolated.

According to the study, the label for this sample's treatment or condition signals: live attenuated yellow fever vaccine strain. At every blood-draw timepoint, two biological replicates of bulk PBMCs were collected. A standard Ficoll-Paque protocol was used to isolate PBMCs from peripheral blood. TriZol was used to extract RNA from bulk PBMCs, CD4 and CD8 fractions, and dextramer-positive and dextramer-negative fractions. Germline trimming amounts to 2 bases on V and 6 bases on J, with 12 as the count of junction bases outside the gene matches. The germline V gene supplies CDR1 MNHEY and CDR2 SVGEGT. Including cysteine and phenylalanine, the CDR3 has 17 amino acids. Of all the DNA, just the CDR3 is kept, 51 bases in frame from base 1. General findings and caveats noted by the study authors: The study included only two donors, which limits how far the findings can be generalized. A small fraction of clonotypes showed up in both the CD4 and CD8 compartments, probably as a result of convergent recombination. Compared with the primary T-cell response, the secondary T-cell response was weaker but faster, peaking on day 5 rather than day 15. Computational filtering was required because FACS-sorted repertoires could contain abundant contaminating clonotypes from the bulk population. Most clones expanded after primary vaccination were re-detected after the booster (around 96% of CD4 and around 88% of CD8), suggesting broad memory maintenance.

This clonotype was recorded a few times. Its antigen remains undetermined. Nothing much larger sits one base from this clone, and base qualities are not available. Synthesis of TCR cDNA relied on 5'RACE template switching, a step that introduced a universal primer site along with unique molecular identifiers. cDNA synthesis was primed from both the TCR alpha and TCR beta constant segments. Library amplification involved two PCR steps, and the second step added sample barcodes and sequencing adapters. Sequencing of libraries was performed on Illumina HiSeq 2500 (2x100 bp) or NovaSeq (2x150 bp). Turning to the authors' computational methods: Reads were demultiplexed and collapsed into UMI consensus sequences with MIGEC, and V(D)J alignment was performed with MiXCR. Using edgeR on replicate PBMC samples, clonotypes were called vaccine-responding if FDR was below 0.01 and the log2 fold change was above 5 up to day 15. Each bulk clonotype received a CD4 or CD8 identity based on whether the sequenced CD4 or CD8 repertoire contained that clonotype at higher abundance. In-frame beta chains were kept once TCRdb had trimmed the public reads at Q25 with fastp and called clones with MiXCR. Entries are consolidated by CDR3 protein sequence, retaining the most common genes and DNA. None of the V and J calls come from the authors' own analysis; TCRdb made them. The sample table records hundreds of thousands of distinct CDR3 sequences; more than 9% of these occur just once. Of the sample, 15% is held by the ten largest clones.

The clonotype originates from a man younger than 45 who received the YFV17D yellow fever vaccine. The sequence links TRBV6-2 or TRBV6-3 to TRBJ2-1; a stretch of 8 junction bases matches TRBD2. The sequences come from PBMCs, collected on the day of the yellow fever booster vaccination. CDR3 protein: CASSYLSGMDPRNEQFF. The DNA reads TGTGCCAGCAGTTACCTTAGCGGGATGGACCCGCGCAATGAGCAGTTCTTC.